This T cell receptor (beta chain) came from a study of blood T cell repertoires in COVID-19. The CDR3 runs to 14 residues. V gave up 2 bases and J gave up 6 bases; unmatched junction bases: 1. Germline values: CDR1 MRHNA, CDR2 SNTAGT. Per the study methods: Cell counts per sample came from amplifying reference gene primers. Here immunoSEQ multiplex PCR was the method, and the copy in TCRdb shows in-frame clones only, minus some. V, J and clone size are taken as reported in that table, and D and trimming were inferred from the DNA itself. The sample has 80,000 to 90,000 clones, roughly 84% seen once. The sample consisted of peripheral blood. The sequence derives from a woman aged 70-85 years with acute or convalescent COVID-19. The chain links TRBV6-4 to TRBJ2-1; 10 bases line up with TRBD2. Here the CDR3 reads CASSDSGGANEQFF. The CDR3 DNA reads as TGTGCCAGCAGTGACAGCGGGGGGGCCAATGAGCAGTTCTTC.